The 27 T cell receptor beta chains below come from one sample, sequenced in a study of blood T cell repertoires in COVID-19. Assay used: immunoSEQ multiplex PCR; TCRdb lists only in-frame clones, some missing. Of over 450,000 clones in the sample, approximately 91% were seen once. The sequenced sample consisted of peripheral blood. Receptors originate from a woman aged 45 to 65 with COVID-19, enrolled during active disease.

The chain couples TRBV4-2 to TRBJ2-2; TRBD2 agrees at 12 bases. Germline V gives CDR1 LGHNA, CDR2 YNFKEQ. J was trimmed by 7 bases and V by 5 bases; bases with no gene match: 8. The CDR3 has 16 residues. Here the CDR3 reads CASSSLAGGVYGELFF. Here the CDR3 DNA reads TGTGCCAGCAGCAGCCTAGCGGGGGGGGTTTACGGGGAGCTGTTTTTT.

The J gene is TRBJ2-7, the V gene TRBV5-1; the D is unclear. Germline V gene data show CDR1 as SGHRS and CDR2 as YFSETQ. The CDR3 is 13 amino acids. The germline V and J ends were trimmed by 0 bases and 4 bases, with 8 bases remaining between them. CDR3 nucleotide sequence: TGCGCCAGCAGCTTGGATTCATTTTACGAGCAGTACTTC. Protein: CASSLDSFYEQYF.

This sequence joins TRBV4-2 and TRBJ2-1, with 7 bases matching TRBD2. This CDR3 comprises 16 residues. The ends lost 0 bases at V and 4 bases at J; junction bases unmatched: 6. CDR1 is LGHNA and CDR2 is YNFKEQ in the germline V gene. The CDR3 nucleotides are TGTGCCAGCAGCCAAGATCGCGGGGGACCTTACAATGAGCAGTTCTTC. It is translated as CASSQDRGGPYNEQFF.

This rearrangement joins TRBV4-1 to TRBJ2-7, with D perhaps TRBD1 (7 bases). The germline V gene has CDR1 MGHRA and CDR2 YSYEKL. Trimming stripped 0 bases from V and 5 bases from J, with 17 bases between. The CDR3 has 16 amino acids. This chain's CDR3 is CASSQEAQGRRHEQYF. In nucleotides, the CDR3 is TGCGCCAGCAGCCAAGAAGCACAGGGGAGGCGGCACGAGCAGTACTTC.

V usage is TRBV7-2 and J usage is TRBJ2-1; 8 bases agree with TRBD1. This CDR3 region has 14 residues. The J segment lost 5 bases and the V segment lost 6 bases, leaving 6 bases of the junction unmatched. The germline V gene encodes CDR1 SGHTA and CDR2 FQGNSA. CDR3 bases: TGTGCCAGCAGTCCGGGACAGGTCCACAATGAGCAGTTCTTC. Translation gives CASSPGQVHNEQFF.

The J gene is TRBJ2-5, the V gene TRBV30, with D perhaps matching TRBD2 (6 bases). This CDR3 region has 13 residues. With 2 bases removed from V and 2 bases from J, the gap between germline ends came to 9 bases. Germline V lookup: CDR1 GTSNPN, CDR2 SVGIG (reference sequence). Here the CDR3 DNA reads TGTGCCTGGAGTCGGCGGGGTCAAGAGACCCAGTACTTC. This sequence encodes CAWSRRGQETQYF.

The chain combines TRBV7-9 with TRBJ2-1; 7 positions agree with TRBD2. From germline, CDR1 is SEHNR and CDR2 FQNEAQ (reference sequence). CDR3 length equals 16 residues. The ends lost 1 base at V and 5 bases at J; junction bases unmatched: 8. The CDR3 loop reads CASSLVRGDFDNEQFF. Here the CDR3 DNA reads TGTGCCAGCAGCTTAGTTCGGGGGGACTTCGACAATGAGCAGTTCTTC. The variable domain in full, with the rest retrieved from reference TRBV7-9 and TRBJ2-1, is DTGVSQNPRHKITKRGQNVTFRCDPISEHNRLYWYRQTLGQGPEFLTYFQNEAQLEKSRLLSDRFSAERPKGSFSTLEIQRTEQGDSAMYLCASSLVRGDFDNEQFFGPGTRLTVL.

The V and J genes are TRBV5-4 and TRBJ1-3, with 7 bases identical to TRBD1. The trim removed 3 bases at V and 0 bases at J, leaving 9 bases unmatched. CDR1 and CDR2 from the germline V gene are SGHNT and YYREEE (reference sequence). This CDR3 has 17 amino acids. In DNA form, the CDR3 reads TGTGCCAGCAGCTCGGAAGGGGGCCTAATCTCTGGAAACACCATATATTTT. Its translation is CASSSEGGLISGNTIYF. Full variable domain (rest looked up from reference TRBV5-4 and TRBJ1-3): ETGVTQSPTHLIKTRGQQVTLRCSSQSGHNTVSWYQQALGQGPQFIFQYYREEENGRGNFPPRFSGLQFPNYSSELNVNALELDDSALYLCASSSEGGLISGNTIYFGEGSWLTVV.

This chain uses TRBV5-1 with TRBJ1-1; a weak D match, TRBD1 (5 bases). The germline V and J ends were trimmed by 5 bases and 1 base, with 21 bases remaining between them. Germline values: CDR1 SGHRS, CDR2 YFSETQ. This CDR3 spans 17 amino acids. The CDR3 loop is CASRLKRRQPPNTEAFF. DNA for the CDR3: TGCGCCAGCAGATTGAAAAGGAGACAGCCCCCGAACACTGAAGCTTTCTTT.

The chain joins TRBV7-2 to TRBJ1-4; D call uncertain. CDR1 and CDR2 from the germline V gene are SGHTA and FQGNSA. Deletions cut 5 bases from V and 5 bases from J, with 12 bases between. This CDR3 has 14 residues. DNA of the CDR3: TGTGCCAGCAGCCATCTAAATACCAATGAAAAACTGTTTTTT. It codes for CASSHLNTNEKLFF.

This clone occurred once. The chain joins TRBV28 to TRBJ2-5; 9 positions agree with TRBD1. In germline, CDR1 is MDHEN, CDR2 SYDVKM. This CDR3 spans 14 amino acids. J lost 3 bases, V lost 10 bases, and 9 bases had no gene match. The DNA for the CDR3 is TGTGCCATTTCGGGACAGGGTACCAAAGAGACCCAGTACTTC. Translating it yields CAISGQGTKETQYF.

The gene calls are TRBV15 and TRBJ1-5, with D tentatively TRBD1 (6 bases). Germline CDR1 reads LNHNV; CDR2 reads YYDKDF (reference sequence). V dropped 0 bases and J dropped 7 bases, with 10 bases sitting between them. This CDR3 is built from 14 residues. The CDR3 loop is CATSRDPGEQPQHF. In DNA form, the CDR3 reads TGTGCCACCAGCAGAGACCCAGGGGAACAGCCCCAGCATTTT. The full variable domain, with the rest looked up from reference TRBV15 and TRBJ1-5, is DAMVIQNPRYQVTQFGKPVTLSCSQTLNHNVMYWYQQKSSQAPKLLFHYYDKDFNNEADTPDNFQSRRPNTSFCFLDIRSPGLGDTAMYLCATSRDPGEQPQHFGDGTRLSIL.

The chain links TRBV29-1 to TRBJ1-2; D perhaps matches TRBD1 (5 bases). The germline V gene encodes CDR1 SQVTM and CDR2 ANQGSEA. The CDR3 extends over 14 amino acids. Trimming cost V 2 bases and J 8 bases, with 18 bases left between them. The CDR3 region is CSVELQGGGRGYTF. The CDR3 DNA sequence: TGCAGCGTTGAATTGCAGGGAGGTGGAAGAGGCTACACCTTC. Filled out from reference TRBV29-1 and TRBJ1-2, the complete variable domain reads SAVISQKPSRDICQRGTSLTIQCQVDSQVTMMFWYRQQPGQSLTLIATANQGSEATYESGFVIDKFPISRPNLTFSTLTVSNMSPEDSSIYLCSVELQGGGRGYTFGSGTRLTVV.

This clone came up a few times. J is TRBJ1-1 and V is TRBV10-3; weak D call: TRBD1 (5 bases). Per the germline V gene, CDR1 is ENHRY and CDR2 is SYGVKD. V was cut by 0 bases and J by 5 bases, with 10 bases left in between. CDR3 length: 14 amino acids. The CDR3 DNA follows: TGTGCCATCAGTGAGTCGTGGGGGGAAACTGAAGCTTTCTTT. This encodes CAISESWGETEAFF.

The V gene is TRBV27, the J gene TRBJ1-2, with D uncertain. Germline CDR1 is MNHEY and CDR2 is SMNVEV (reference sequence). Trimming removed 2 bases at V and 4 bases at J, with 11 bases between. This CDR3 comprises 14 residues. The CDR3 here is CASSLKSSGYGYTF. In nucleotides, the CDR3 is TGTGCCAGCAGTTTAAAGTCTTCGGGCTATGGCTACACCTTC.

The CDR3 here is CASSPGRLNTEAFF. CDR3 sequence (DNA): TGTGCCAGCAGCCCGGGAAGGCTGAACACTGAAGCTTTCTTT. The chain links TRBV11-3 to TRBJ1-1; the D is unclear. The CDR3 is made up of 14 amino acids. Looked up from germline, CDR1 is SGHNT and CDR2 is YENEEA. V gave up 5 bases and J gave up 0 bases, with 10 bases separating them.

For this clone: An end of the junction does not agree with germline; a read error may underlie this. V is TRBV7-3 and J is TRBJ2-3, with 10 bases identical to TRBD1. The CDR3 loop spans 17 amino acids. Looked up from germline, CDR1 is SGHTA and CDR2 is FQGTGA. CDR3 DNA: TGTGCCAGCAGCCCCTTCGACATGACAGGGGGCACCGATACGCAGTATTTT. This encodes CASSPFDMTGGTDTQYF.

This clone was observed once. The chain carries TRBV7-9 and TRBJ1-2, with unresolved D. CDR1 and CDR2 from the germline V gene are SEHNR and FQNEAQ (reference sequence). This CDR3 contains 11 residues. V shed 3 bases and J shed 8 bases, with 7 bases lying between them. CDR3 protein: CASSFGQGYTF. DNA of the CDR3: TGTGCCAGCAGCTTTGGCCAGGGCTACACCTTC.

The genes are TRBV2 and TRBJ2-3; D gene ambiguous. This CDR3 comprises 12 residues. V was clipped by 6 bases and J by 2 bases, with 6 bases between them. Germline-derived CDR1 and CDR2 are SNHLY and FYNNEI. The CDR3 loop reads CASSFSTDTQYF. CDR3 nucleotide sequence: TGTGCCAGCAGCTTCTCCACAGATACGCAGTATTTT.

The chain recombines TRBV5-5 with TRBJ1-2; weak D call: TRBD1 (6 bases). Between the trimmed V and J ends, which lost 0 bases and 4 bases, there was a span of 7 bases. The CDR3 has 13 amino acids. The V gene's germline CDR1 is SGHKS and CDR2 YYEKEE (reference sequence). The CDR3 nucleotides are TGTGCCAGCAGCTTGGAACAGGGCTATGGCTACACCTTC. It codes for CASSLEQGYGYTF. Complete variable domain (other parts from reference TRBV5-5 and TRBJ1-2): DAGVTQSPTHLIKTRGQQVTLRCSPISGHKSVSWYQQVLGQGPQFIFQYYEKEERGRGNFPDRFSARQFPNYSSELNVNALLLGDSALYLCASSLEQGYGYTFGSGTRLTVV.

This sequence joins TRBV11-2 and TRBJ2-1; D remains ambiguous. The V gene's germline CDR1 is SGHAT and CDR2 FQNNGV. This CDR3 is 15 amino acids long. The V gene lost 4 bases and the J gene lost 6 bases, with 16 bases spanning the gap. The CDR3 loop is CASSSTPASGNEQFF. CDR3 bases: TGTGCCAGCAGCTCCACACCCGCCTCGGGCAATGAGCAGTTCTTC.

J is TRBJ1-1 and V is TRBV6-1, with D unresolved. Germline V gives CDR1 MNHNS, CDR2 SASEGT. This CDR3 is 17 amino acids long. Trimming stripped 7 bases from V and 0 bases from J, with 21 bases between. The CDR3 DNA reads as TGTGCCAGCACCGAAGCGCTAGAAAGCTATATGAACACTGAAGCTTTCTTT. Translating gives CASTEALESYMNTEAFF.

The chain combines TRBV24-1 with TRBJ2-1; no reliable D call. Germline CDR1 is KGHDR and CDR2 is SFDVKD. CDR3 length equals 12 residues. Trimming stripped 5 bases from V and 4 bases from J, with 5 bases between. CDR3 coding DNA: TGTGCCACCAGTGGGCAGTACAATGAGCAGTTCTTC. The encoded protein is CATSGQYNEQFF.

This chain joins TRBV14 and TRBJ1-6, with TRBD1 identical over 9 bases. V dropped 4 bases and J dropped 9; count of bases not matched to a gene: 1. This CDR3 has 13 residues. Germline V lookup: CDR1 SGHDN, CDR2 FVKESK. For the CDR3, the DNA is TGTGCCAGCAGCCTGGACAGGGGTTCACCCCTCCACTTT. As protein: CASSLDRGSPLHF.

This clone was seen only once. This chain joins TRBV10-1 and TRBJ2-2; TRBD2 matches at 9 bases. In germline, CDR1 is WNHNN, CDR2 SYGVQD (reference sequence). The CDR3 runs to 13 residues. V lost 8 bases and J lost 7; bases outside the gene matches: 5. Here the CDR3 reads CASRAGGGGELFF. CDR3 bases: TGCGCCAGCCGAGCGGGGGGAGGCGGGGAGCTGTTTTTT.

The chain links TRBV5-1 to TRBJ1-6, with D perhaps TRBD1 (6 bases). Trimming left V 3 bases short and J 7 bases short, with 17 bases between. The CDR3 length is 16 residues. CDR1 is SGHRS, CDR2 YFSETQ, per germline. CDR3 DNA: TGCGCCAGCAGCTACGACCATACAGGGCCGAATTCACCCCTCCACTTT. The encoded protein is CASSYDHTGPNSPLHF.

The V call is TRBV6-1, the J call TRBJ1-1; D is ambiguous. Germline-derived CDR1 and CDR2 are MNHNS and SASEGT. The CDR3 sequence is 14 residues long. V lost 0 bases, J lost 6 bases, and 11 bases lay in between. Written as DNA, the CDR3 is TGTGCCAGCAGTGAAGCGCCAGTCGGGGCTGAAGCTTTCTTT. It is translated as CASSEAPVGAEAFF.